Sequencing of this T cell receptor beta chain was carried out in a study of T cell repertoires in cytomegalovirus infection (dated by TCRdb to the late 2010s). For the wider study: Alongside well-studied HLA-B-restricted epitopes, the peptide stimulations were aimed at recently identified HLA-C-restricted CMV epitopes, whose presentation resists viral immunomodulation. The HLA type of each donor mattered for the analysis, because public TCR beta signatures pointed to carriage of CMV infection along with the matching HLA type. Results the study describes overall, beyond this receptor: The ex vivo response was dominated by HLA-C-restricted CMV-specific TCR beta clonotypes, which also provided the single most frequent clonotype in two of eight donors. Carriers of CMV infection plus the relevant HLA type were discriminated by the cumulative frequency of public TCR beta family members in the study cohort and in an independent roughly 370-donor cohort.

This clonotype has a single count. This receptor's antigen is unknown. No base qualities exist here, and no much larger clone lies one base off it. One read alone is a weak basis. CDR1 DFQATT and CDR2 SNEGSKA were looked up in the germline V gene (reference sequence). Trimming removed 0 bases from V and 2 bases from J; the gene matches leave 4 bases unexplained. The CDR3 goes from the cysteine to the phenylalanine over 15 residues. Only CDR3 DNA remains: 45 bases, in frame from the first base. In light of the paper, this sample's treatment or condition label describes: in vitro stimulation with specific CMV peptide epitopes to enrich CMV-specific T cells. Sequencer: Illumina HiSeq 1500. TCRdb handled the public reads itself, with Q25 trimming in fastp and clone calling in MiXCR, and kept productive beta chains. Records with the same CDR3 protein are collapsed into one entry carrying the most frequent genes and DNA. Recorded for this sample are roughly 990,000 distinct CDR3 sequences; 30% to 40% of them occurred a single time. In total, the top ten clones hold 10% to 15% of the sample.

The input for sequencing was cultured CD8+ T cells from PBMCs, taken from culture after CMV antigen stimulation. The receptor's source is a human donor in good health (CMV status not recorded). Some clones in this sample may be carry-over from other donors' samples. Recombination connected TRBV20-1 to TRBJ2-7, with TRBD2 matching 10 junction bases. This receptor has the CDR3 CSAREAGGRTYEQYF. The DNA sequence is given as TGCAGTGCTAGAGAAGCGGGGGGGCGGACCTACGAGCAGTACTTC.